A single sample is the source of the 21 T cell receptor beta chains below, sequenced in a study of blood T cell repertoires in COVID-19. Assay used: immunoSEQ multiplex PCR; TCRdb lists only in-frame clones, some missing. The profile shows 250,000 to 300,000 clones, 65% to 90% of them singletons. Sequencing used peripheral blood. The origin of the receptors is a woman aged 55-75 years with active or convalescent COVID-19.

This clone occurred once. V and J are TRBV5-4 and TRBJ2-7; 14 bases align to TRBD2. The trim removed 4 bases at V and 4 bases at J, leaving 4 bases unmatched. The CDR3 sequence is 15 residues long. Looked up from germline, CDR1 is SGHNT and CDR2 is YYREEE (reference sequence). The CDR3 DNA sequence: TGTGCCAGCAGCGCGGGACTAGCGGGGGCATACGAGCAGTACTTC. Its protein is CASSAGLAGAYEQYF.

This chain connects TRBV6-5 to TRBJ2-6; D remains ambiguous. This CDR3 has 15 residues. Trimming shortened V by 6 bases and J by 9 bases, and 18 bases separated the two germline ends. The germline gives CDR1 MNHEY, CDR2 SVGAGI. The CDR3, as DNA: TGTGCCAGCAGAGTTACTGGTCAGGTTGGCAACGTCCTGACTTTC. This translates into CASRVTGQVGNVLTF.

The rearrangement uses TRBV3-1 (or the pseudogene TRBV3-2) and TRBJ1-1; D perhaps matches TRBD1 (6 bases). Trimming pared 4 bases from V and 0 bases from J, leaving 9 bases between. CDR3 length: 14 residues. Germline V lookup: CDR1 LGHDT, CDR2 YNNKEL (reference sequence). The CDR3 nucleotides read TGTGCCAGCAGCCGTAACAGGGTGAACACTGAAGCTTTCTTT. Protein sequence: CASSRNRVNTEAFF.

J is TRBJ2-4 and V is TRBV7-2, with D maybe TRBD2 (5 bases). Germline V gives CDR1 SGHTA, CDR2 FQGNSA. Trimming left V 2 bases short and J 0 bases short, with 11 bases between. The CDR3 contains 16 residues. The CDR3: CASSLHGGLAKNIQYF. As DNA, the CDR3 is TGTGCCAGCAGCTTACACGGCGGACTAGCCAAAAACATTCAGTACTTC.

This sequence joins TRBV30 and TRBJ1-2, with D hard to call. This CDR3 contains 13 residues. V was pared by 2 bases and J by 2 bases, with 9 bases between. Germline lookup yields CDR1 GTSNPN and CDR2 SVGIG (reference sequence). CDR3 protein: CAWSPDGNYGYTF. The CDR3 coding sequence is TGTGCCTGGAGTCCCGACGGGAACTATGGCTACACCTTC.

V is TRBV21-1 and J is TRBJ1-6. TRBV21-1 is given as a pseudogene. This CDR3 is 15 amino acids long. The CDR3 protein is CASGGDGSYNSPLHF. The DNA for the CDR3 is TGTGCCAGTGGAGGGGACGGATCCTATAATTCACCCCTCCACTTT.

This chain links TRBV6-5 with TRBJ1-2, with D possibly matching TRBD1 (5 bases). CDR3 length: 11 residues. Between the trimmed V and J ends, which lost 8 bases and 8 bases, there was a span of 12 bases. Looked up from germline, CDR1 is MNHEY and CDR2 is SVGAGI. The CDR3 DNA reads TGTGCCAGCCATAACGGGGGGGGCTACACCTTC. This codes for CASHNGGGYTF.

The chain recombines TRBV3-1 (or the pseudogene TRBV3-2) with TRBJ2-5; TRBD2 aligns across 11 bases. The germline V gene encodes CDR1 LGHDT and CDR2 YNNKEL (reference sequence). V lost 1 base, J lost 7 bases, and 8 bases stayed unmatched. There are 16 residues in the CDR3. CDR3 nucleotides: TGTGCCAGCAGCCAAGGGACTAGCGGGCGCCTAGGGACCCAGTACTTC. This codes for CASSQGTSGRLGTQYF.

V gene TRBV7-9 combines with J gene TRBJ1-5; D uncertain. This CDR3 spans 13 amino acids. The germline CDR1 and CDR2 sequences are SEHNR and FQNEAQ (reference sequence). Trimming took 3 bases from V and 7 from J, leaving 10 bases between them. The CDR3 region is CASSLDEGQPQHF. CDR3 coding DNA: TGTGCCAGCAGCTTGGATGAGGGACAGCCCCAGCATTTT.

The V gene is TRBV7-8, the J gene TRBJ2-7, with a tentative D call TRBD2 (5 bases). V gave up 1 base and J gave up 4 bases, with 17 bases separating them. Germline-derived CDR1 and CDR2 are SGHVS and FQNEAQ. The CDR3 loop spans 16 amino acids. The CDR3 loop is CASSLEAEVGAYEQYF. The DNA for the CDR3 is TGTGCCAGCAGCTTAGAGGCGGAGGTGGGTGCTTACGAGCAGTACTTC.

This chain links TRBV6-1 with TRBJ2-7; 12 nucleotides align to TRBD1. CDR3 length equals 14 residues. CDR1 is MNHNS and CDR2 is SASEGT in the germline V gene. Trimming at V came to 7 bases and at J to 4 bases, leaving 5 bases not matched to a gene. The CDR3 nucleotides read TGTGCCAGCACCCGGGACAGGGGGCCGTACGAGCAGTACTTC. This codes for CASTRDRGPYEQYF.

V is TRBV5-6 and J is TRBJ2-2, with TRBD1 matching over 9 bases. The J segment lost 4 bases and the V segment lost 4 bases, leaving 11 bases of the junction unmatched. The germline gives CDR1 SGHDT, CDR2 YYEEEE. The CDR3 is 17 residues long. CDR3 residues: CASSMSGQGGPTGELFF. The CDR3 DNA follows: TGTGCCAGCAGCATGTCGGGACAGGGAGGTCCCACCGGGGAGCTGTTTTTT.

In nucleotides, the CDR3 is TGTGCCATCAGTGATACGGGACTTGTTGAGCAGTTCTTC. It yields the protein CAISDTGLVEQFF. This chain links TRBV10-3 with TRBJ2-1, with a weak D call TRBD2 (6 bases). The V end lost 3 bases, the J end lost 9 bases, and 12 bases lay between the germline ends. The germline CDR1 and CDR2 sequences are ENHRY and SYGVKD. The CDR3 has 13 residues.

The gene calls are TRBV2 and TRBJ2-7; 7 bases agree with TRBD1. Germline trimming cut 4 bases from V and 6 bases from J; bases unmatched to any gene: 3. Per the germline V gene, CDR1 is SNHLY and CDR2 is FYNNEI. This CDR3 comprises 12 residues. CDR3 amino acids: CASSVQGSEQYF. CDR3 coding DNA: TGTGCCAGCAGTGTACAGGGGTCCGAGCAGTACTTC.

The gene calls are TRBV7-8 and TRBJ1-1, with D unresolved. This CDR3 has 14 residues. V was clipped by 2 bases and J by 2 bases, with 9 bases between them. From germline, CDR1 is SGHVS and CDR2 FQNEAQ. The DNA for the CDR3 is TGTGCCAGCAGCTTAATGGGCAGTAACACTGAAGCTTTCTTT. Its translation: CASSLMGSNTEAFF.

The rearrangement uses TRBV6-2 or TRBV6-3 and TRBJ1-5; 10 positions match TRBD1. V lost 2 bases and J lost 6; bases outside the gene matches: 4. The length of the CDR3 is 15 residues. Germline V gene lookup returns CDR1 MNHEY and CDR2 SVGEGT. The CDR3 DNA reads TGTGCCAGCAGTTACGGGACAGGGGCAGGTCAGCCCCAGCATTTT. It specifies CASSYGTGAGQPQHF.

Only one count was recorded for this clone. The chain links TRBV4-3 to TRBJ2-2; TRBD2 agrees at 15 bases. The CDR3 runs 18 residues. With V trimmed by 1 base and J by 7 bases, 7 bases remained unmatched. In germline, CDR1 is LGHNA, CDR2 YSLEER. The CDR3 reads CASSQGFRTSGGVGELFF. CDR3 bases: TGCGCCAGCAGCCAAGGTTTCAGGACTAGCGGGGGGGTCGGGGAGCTGTTTTTT.

This clone was recorded a few times. The V call is TRBV3-1 (or the pseudogene TRBV3-2), the J call TRBJ2-2; 11 bases map to TRBD2. The V gene end was trimmed by 1 base and the J gene end by 4 bases; junction bases not matched to a gene: 8. Germline loops: CDR1 LGHDT, CDR2 YNNKEL (reference sequence). This CDR3 region has 18 residues. The CDR3 reads CASSQVFTSGGPTGELFF. The CDR3 nucleotides are TGTGCCAGCAGCCAAGTGTTCACTAGCGGGGGTCCCACCGGGGAGCTGTTTTTT.

The chain employs TRBV27 and TRBJ1-2; D is perhaps TRBD1 (5 bases). CDR3 length: 14 residues. Trimming left V 3 bases short and J 3 bases short, with 11 bases between. Germline V gene lookup returns CDR1 MNHEY and CDR2 SMNVEV (reference sequence). The CDR3 reads CASSLAGFDYGYTF. CDR3 sequence (DNA): TGTGCCAGCAGTTTGGCAGGGTTTGACTATGGCTACACCTTC.

For the CDR3, the DNA is TGTGCCAGCAGCGGAGACAGGGGGCGCTTCGTGGGCTACACCTTC. This encodes CASSGDRGRFVGYTF. The rearrangement uses TRBV9 and TRBJ1-2; 10 positions agree with TRBD1. Unmatched junction bases numbered 10, after V lost 3 bases and J lost 8 bases. CDR1 SGDLS and CDR2 YYNGEE come from the germline V gene. The CDR3 runs 15 residues.

The chain employs TRBV5-1 and TRBJ2-7; 8 positions agree with TRBD1. CDR1 is SGHRS, CDR2 YFSETQ, per germline. V lost 0 bases, J lost 3 bases, and 5 bases stayed unmatched. The CDR3 has 15 residues. The CDR3 region is CASSLVAGGFYEQYF. CDR3 bases: TGCGCCAGCAGCTTGGTAGCAGGGGGCTTCTACGAGCAGTACTTC.